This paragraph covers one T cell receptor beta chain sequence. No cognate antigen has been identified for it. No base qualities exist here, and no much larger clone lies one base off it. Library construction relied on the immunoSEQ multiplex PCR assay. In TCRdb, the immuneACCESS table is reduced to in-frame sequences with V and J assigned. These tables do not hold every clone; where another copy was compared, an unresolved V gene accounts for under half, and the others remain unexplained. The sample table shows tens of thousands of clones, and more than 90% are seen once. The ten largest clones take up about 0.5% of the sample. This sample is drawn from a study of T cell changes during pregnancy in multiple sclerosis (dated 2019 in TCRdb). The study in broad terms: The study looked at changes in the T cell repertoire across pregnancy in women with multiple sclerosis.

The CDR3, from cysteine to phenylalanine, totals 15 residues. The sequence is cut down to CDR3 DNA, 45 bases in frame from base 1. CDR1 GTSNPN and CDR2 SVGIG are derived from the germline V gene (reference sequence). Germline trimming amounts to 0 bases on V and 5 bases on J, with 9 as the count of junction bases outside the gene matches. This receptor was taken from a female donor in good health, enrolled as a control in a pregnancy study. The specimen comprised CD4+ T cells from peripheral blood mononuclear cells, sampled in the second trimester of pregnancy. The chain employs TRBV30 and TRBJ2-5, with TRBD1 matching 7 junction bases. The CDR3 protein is CAWSVRGGYPETQYF. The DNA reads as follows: TGTGCCTGGAGTGTACGAGGGGGCTATCCGGAGACCCAGTACTTC.